This T cell receptor beta chain was captured by sequencing in a study of CD8 T cells in ankylosing spondylitis. Points from the study as a whole: Disease-associated clones were reportedly significantly overrepresented in matched ankylosing spondylitis synovial fluid. A motif of eight highly homologous TCR beta variants was seen as apparently characteristic of ankylosing spondylitis blood.

Notes on this clonotype: Its specificity is unknown.

In making TCR beta libraries, quantitative 5'-RACE with molecular barcodes was used. MiXCR, applied by TCRdb to the 5' RACE reads, yields one record per CDR3 protein. Of hundreds of thousands of distinct CDR3 sequences detected, 20% appear once; the ten largest clones hold 3% to 4%. Germline values: CDR1 SGHKS, CDR2 YYEKEE (reference sequence). V shed 5 bases, J shed 3 bases, and the junction held 6 bases outside the gene matches. This CDR3 comprises 16 residues. V gene TRBV5-5 combines with J gene TRBJ2-3; 13 bases align to TRBD2. Sample: blood, either unsorted or a sorted T cell fraction (not recorded which). The receptor was derived from a female donor with ankylosing spondylitis or in good health (not recorded which). The CDR3 protein is CASRLLAGGRTDTQYF. The CDR3 DNA follows: TGTGCCAGCAGATTACTAGCGGGAGGGAGGACAGATACGCAGTATTTT.